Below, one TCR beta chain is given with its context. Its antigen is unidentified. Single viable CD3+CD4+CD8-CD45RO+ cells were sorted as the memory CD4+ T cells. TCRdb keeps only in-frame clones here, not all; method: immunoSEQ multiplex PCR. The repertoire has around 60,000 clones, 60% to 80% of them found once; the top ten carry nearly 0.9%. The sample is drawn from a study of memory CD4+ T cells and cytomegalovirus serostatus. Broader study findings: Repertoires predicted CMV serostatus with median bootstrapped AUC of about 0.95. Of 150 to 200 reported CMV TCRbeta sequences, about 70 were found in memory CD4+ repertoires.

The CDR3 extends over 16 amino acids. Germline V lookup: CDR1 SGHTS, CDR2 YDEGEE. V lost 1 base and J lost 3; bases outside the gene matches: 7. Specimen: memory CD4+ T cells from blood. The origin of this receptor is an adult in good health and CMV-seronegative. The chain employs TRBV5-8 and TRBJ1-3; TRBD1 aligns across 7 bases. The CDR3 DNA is TGTGCCAGCAGCTTGACAGGGGCCCTCTTTGGAAACACCATATATTTT. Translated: CASSLTGALFGNTIYF.